The next 26 T cell receptor beta chains were all read from a single sample in a study of T cell repertoires in cytomegalovirus infection. The antigens these receptors bind are not known. A single record per CDR3 protein comes from TCRdb applying MiXCR to the reads. The sample has about 340,000 distinct CDR3 sequences, 29% seen once. The sample was cultured PBMCs, taken from culture after CMV antigen stimulation. The receptors were sampled from a human donor in good health (CMV status not recorded). Some clones in this sample may be carry-over from other donors' samples.

The chain uses TRBV27 and TRBJ2-7; 9 bases are a match to TRBD1. Per germline, CDR1 MNHEY and CDR2 SMNVEV (reference sequence). The CDR3 is 16 residues long. With 6 bases clipped from V and 5 bases from J, the junction kept 14 bases outside the gene matches. The CDR3 spells CASSPLYRGRRNEQYF. Here the CDR3 DNA reads TGTGCCAGCAGCCCACTTTACAGGGGGCGGAGGAACGAGCAGTACTTC.

The V and J genes are TRBV11-2 and TRBJ1-1; D call uncertain. CDR3 size: 14 residues. From germline, CDR1 is SGHAT and CDR2 FQNNGV. V lost 5 bases, J lost 3 bases, and 13 bases lay in between. This CDR3 is CASSPEGGHTEAFF. The CDR3 nucleotides read TGTGCCAGCAGCCCAGAAGGAGGGCACACTGAAGCTTTCTTT.

This chain links TRBV9 with TRBJ2-1, with a possible D match to TRBD2 (6 bases). Germline assignment: CDR1 SGDLS and CDR2 YYNGEE. The CDR3 extends over 15 amino acids. V was trimmed by 3 bases and J by 7 bases, leaving 17 bases between them. The CDR3 protein is CASSGGTASANEQFF. The CDR3 coding sequence is TGTGCCAGCAGCGGGGGGACTGCCTCGGCGAATGAGCAGTTCTTC.

V and J are TRBV6-8 and TRBJ1-3, with D maybe TRBD1 (5 bases). Germline loops: CDR1 MNHGY, CDR2 SAAAGT. The CDR3 is 15 amino acids. The V end lost 2 bases, the J end lost 1 base, and 9 bases lay between the germline ends. This chain's CDR3 is CASSYGGISGNTIYF. The CDR3 region has the DNA TGTGCCAGCAGTTACGGGGGAATTTCTGGAAACACCATATATTTT.

Many counts were recorded for this clonotype. The rearrangement links TRBV9 to TRBJ2-2, with a tentative D call TRBD2 (6 bases). The ends were cut back, 4 bases at V and 3 bases at J, with 10 bases in the middle. The germline V gene encodes CDR1 SGDLS and CDR2 YYNGEE. This CDR3 spans 14 amino acids. The CDR3 DNA follows: TGTGCCAGCAGCAGGGAGGTTCACACCGGGGAGCTGTTTTTT. This sequence encodes CASSREVHTGELFF.

This clonotype showed up just a few times. The chain links TRBV28 to TRBJ2-4, with 8 bases matching TRBD2. This CDR3 comprises 17 residues. Trimming removed 6 bases from V and 1 base from J; junction bases left unmatched: 11. Germline V lookup: CDR1 MDHEN, CDR2 SYDVKM. The CDR3 DNA follows: TGTGCCAGCAGCCATTCCGGGACTAGTGGGGCCAAAAACATTCAGTACTTC. As protein: CASSHSGTSGAKNIQYF.

The chain is built from TRBV20-1 and TRBJ2-7; no firm D call. Trimming took off 2 bases at V and 4 bases at J, with 9 bases between the two ends. The CDR3 has 12 residues. Germline assignment: CDR1 DFQATT and CDR2 SNEGSKA (reference sequence). DNA for the CDR3: TGCAGTGCTAGATCCCGCCCATACGAGCAGTACTTC. This codes for CSARSRPYEQYF.

V is TRBV20-1 and J is TRBJ2-1; TRBD1 agrees at 8 bases. J lost 4 bases, V lost 3 bases, and 8 bases had no gene match. The CDR3 covers 15 residues. Looked up from germline, CDR1 is DFQATT and CDR2 is SNEGSKA (reference sequence). The CDR3 nucleotides are TGCAGTGCTAGGGCCCAGACAGGGGCTTACAATGAGCAGTTCTTC. This encodes CSARAQTGAYNEQFF.

The rearrangement links TRBV9 to TRBJ2-1, with D perhaps matching TRBD1 (6 bases). CDR1 is SGDLS, CDR2 YYNGEE, per germline. V was shortened by 3 bases and J by 3 bases, with 10 bases between the two germline ends. The length of the CDR3 is 14 residues. The CDR3 here is CASSGGGHYNEQFF. The CDR3 DNA is TGTGCCAGCAGCGGAGGGGGACACTACAATGAGCAGTTCTTC.

The rearrangement joins TRBV27 to TRBJ2-5; TRBD1 or TRBD2 may be the D gene (5 bases each). Per germline, CDR1 MNHEY and CDR2 SMNVEV (reference sequence). With 5 bases removed from V and 4 bases from J, the gap between germline ends came to 17 bases. This CDR3 has 15 residues. This CDR3 is CASSPGPQGPETQYF. The DNA of the CDR3 is TGTGCCAGCAGTCCAGGCCCCCAGGGACCAGAGACCCAGTACTTC.

The chain links TRBV7-8 to TRBJ2-6, with a tentative D call TRBD1 (6 bases). The germline V gene encodes CDR1 SGHVS and CDR2 FQNEAQ. The germline V and J ends were trimmed by 0 bases and 0 bases, with 6 bases remaining between them. CDR3 size: 16 residues. In DNA, the CDR3 is TGTGCCAGCAGCTTAGCGGGGGCCTCTGGGGCCAACGTCCTGACTTTC. Its translation: CASSLAGASGANVLTF.

This clonotype was seen ten or more times. CDR3 loop: CASSLVRMGTSGDNEQFF. The CDR3 region has the DNA TGTGCCAGCAGCTTAGTTCGGATGGGGACTAGCGGGGACAATGAGCAGTTCTTC. The J gene is TRBJ2-1, the V gene TRBV7-9; 13 bases map to TRBD2. CDR3 length: 18 amino acids. V dropped 1 base and J dropped 5; count of bases not matched to a gene: 8. Germline V gene lookup returns CDR1 SEHNR and CDR2 FQNEAQ (reference sequence).

The chain links TRBV7-9 to TRBJ1-2, with D hard to call. Germline-derived CDR1 and CDR2 are SEHNR and FQNEAQ (reference sequence). V lost 5 bases and J 1 base, leaving 11 bases between the germline ends. The CDR3 is made up of 14 amino acids. CDR3 amino acids: CASSRTENNYGYTF. CDR3 in DNA: TGTGCCAGCAGCCGGACTGAGAATAACTATGGCTACACCTTC.

This clonotype was found many times. This chain links TRBV7-6 with TRBJ2-3, with D maybe TRBD2 (6 bases). Germline assignment: CDR1 SGHVS and CDR2 FNYEAQ. The germline V and J ends were trimmed by 5 bases and 3 bases, with 21 bases remaining between them. The CDR3 contains 17 residues. The CDR3 region is CASSRDFSGSKTDTQYF. CDR3 nucleotide sequence: TGTGCCAGCAGCCGAGACTTTAGCGGCTCGAAGACAGATACGCAGTATTTT. Together with reference TRBV7-6 and TRBJ2-3, the CDR3 gives the full variable domain: GAGVSQSPRYKVTKRGQDVALRCDPISGHVSLYWYRQALGQGPEFLTYFNYEAQQDKSGLPNDRFSAERPEGSISTLTIQRTEQRDSAMYRCASSRDFSGSKTDTQYFGPGTRLTVL.

This clonotype was recorded a few times. This chain uses TRBV5-4 with TRBJ2-7; perhaps TRBD1 as D (6 bases). Trimming shortened V by 6 bases and J by 6 bases, and 19 bases separated the two germline ends. Per the germline V gene, CDR1 is SGHNT and CDR2 is YYREEE (reference sequence). The CDR3 runs 14 residues. The CDR3 DNA follows: TGTGCCAGCACCTCAACAGGGATCCTTGGCGAGCAGTACTTC. It yields the protein CASTSTGILGEQYF.

This clonotype was seen more than once but under ten times. A junction boundary mismatches the germline segment, possibly from a read error. The chain recombines TRBV7-2 with TRBJ1-1, with unresolved D. The V gene's germline CDR1 is SGHTA and CDR2 FQGNSA. The CDR3 loop spans 13 amino acids. The CDR3 sequence is CASGFWANTEAFF. In DNA form, the CDR3 reads TGTGCCAGCGGCTTTTGGGCTAACACTGAAGCTTTCTTT.

The chain combines TRBV7-2 with TRBJ1-1; D is unclear. CDR1 is SGHTA, CDR2 FQGNSA, per germline. Trimming took off 1 base at V and 6 bases at J, with 6 bases between the two ends. There are 12 residues in the CDR3. CDR3 sequence reads: CASSLGPPEAFF. The CDR3 DNA follows: TGTGCCAGCAGCTTAGGGCCACCTGAAGCTTTCTTT.

This clonotype was counted only a few times. The gene calls are TRBV6-1 and TRBJ1-5; no firm D call. CDR3 length: 14 amino acids. CDR1 is MNHNS, CDR2 SASEGT, per germline. Trimming removed 5 bases from V and 0 bases from J, with 8 bases in between. CDR3: CASSRVNSNQPQHF. The CDR3 bases are TGTGCCAGCAGTCGAGTAAATAGCAATCAGCCCCAGCATTTT.

This clonotype came up a few times. This chain connects TRBV7-2 to TRBJ2-7, with 7 nucleotides matching TRBD2. Trimming took 2 bases from V and 0 from J; bases not matched to a gene: 10. The V gene's germline CDR1 is SGHTA and CDR2 FQGNSA. The CDR3 is made up of 17 amino acids. This CDR3 reads CASSLSAGTTSSYEQYF. Written as DNA, the CDR3 is TGTGCCAGCAGCTTATCAGCCGGGACTACATCCTCCTACGAGCAGTACTTC. Supplemented by reference TRBV7-2 and TRBJ2-7, the full variable domain reads GAGVSQSPSNKVTEKGKDVELRCDPISGHTALYWYRQSLGQGLEFLIYFQGNSAPDKSGLPSDRFSAERTGGSVSTLTIQRTQQEDSAVYLCASSLSAGTTSSYEQYFGPGTRLTVT.

This clonotype was picked up one time. V gene TRBV7-3 combines with J gene TRBJ2-5, with D possibly matching TRBD2 (6 bases). This CDR3 has 15 residues. From germline, CDR1 is SGHTA and CDR2 FQGTGA. Between the trimmed V and J ends, which lost 1 base and 2 bases, there was a span of 11 bases. This CDR3 is CASSLSSGNQETQYF. CDR3 bases: TGTGCCAGCAGCTTAAGTAGCGGAAATCAAGAGACCCAGTACTTC.

This chain links TRBV7-9 with TRBJ2-5, with no clear D. V was trimmed by 2 bases and J by 4 bases, leaving 8 bases between them. This CDR3 region has 13 residues. Germline V gene lookup returns CDR1 SEHNR and CDR2 FQNEAQ (reference sequence). DNA for the CDR3: TGTGCCAGCAGCTTAATGTCGGGAGAGACCCAGTACTTC. Amino acids: CASSLMSGETQYF.

With regard to this clonotype: An end of the junction differs from the germline gene, which may be a read error. V gene TRBV5-3 combines with J gene TRBJ2-3; D not certain. TRBV5-3 is recorded as an ORF, its role being uncertain. There are 14 residues in the CDR3. The CDR3 DNA reads as TGTGCCAGCAGCTTCACCCTCCGCACAGATACGCAGTATTTT. Translating gives CASSFTLRTDTQYF.

This clonotype was seen repeatedly, ten times or more. V and J are TRBV11-2 and TRBJ2-5, with TRBD2 matching 8 bases. J lost 0 bases, V lost 2 bases, and 17 bases had no gene match. The CDR3 is 20 amino acids. Germline values: CDR1 SGHAT, CDR2 FQNNGV. CDR3 sequence (DNA): TGTGCCAGCAGCTTATCCTCGGCGGGACTAGGGGCAGGGTACCAAGAGACCCAGTACTTC. Its protein product is CASSLSSAGLGAGYQETQYF.

This sequence joins TRBV5-4 and TRBJ2-1, with TRBD2 matching over 15 bases. The CDR3 covers 17 residues. CDR1 and CDR2 from the germline V gene are SGHNT and YYREEE (reference sequence). J gave up 9 bases and V 3 bases, and 10 bases lay outside the gene matches. This CDR3 reads CASSSSGTSGGMGEQFF. The CDR3 nucleotides read TGTGCCAGCAGCTCCTCCGGGACTAGCGGGGGGATGGGTGAGCAGTTCTTC.

This chain links TRBV4-2 with TRBJ2-7; D tentatively fits TRBD1 or TRBD2 (6 bases each). V shed 1 base and J shed 6 bases, with 13 bases lying between them. CDR3 length: 14 amino acids. Germline V lookup: CDR1 LGHNA, CDR2 YNFKEQ. CDR3 DNA: TGTGCCAGCAGCCAAGGCGGGACAAGTGGCGAGCAGTACTTC. It codes for CASSQGGTSGEQYF.

This clonotype was seen at least ten times. CDR3 amino acids: CASSASGSRAEQFF. The CDR3 DNA reads TGTGCCAGCAGCGCTAGCGGGTCGAGGGCTGAGCAGTTCTTC. V gene TRBV7-2 combines with J gene TRBJ2-1; 8 bases fit TRBD2. Germline V gives CDR1 SGHTA, CDR2 FQGNSA. The CDR3 is 14 amino acids. With V trimmed by 5 bases and J by 9 bases, 9 bases remained unmatched. Full variable domain (missing parts from reference TRBV7-2 and TRBJ2-1): GAGVSQSPSNKVTEKGKDVELRCDPISGHTALYWYRQSLGQGLEFLIYFQGNSAPDKSGLPSDRFSAERTGGSVSTLTIQRTQQEDSAVYLCASSASGSRAEQFFGPGTRLTVL.